One sample yielded the 23 T cell receptor beta chains listed below, sequenced in a study of cytomegalovirus exposure and HLA in healthy donors. The PCR contained 60 Vbeta and 13 Jbeta primers. Only in-frame clones appear in the TCRdb table, and some are missing; sequencing was by immunoSEQ multiplex PCR. This table holds roughly 120,000 clones, roughly 77% found once. Source material: PBMCs. These receptors were obtained from a woman aged 25 to 45 in good health and CMV-seronegative.

The rearrangement links TRBV7-8 to TRBJ1-1; tentative D call: TRBD1 (5 bases). The CDR3 sequence is 13 residues long. Germline V gene lookup returns CDR1 SGHVS and CDR2 FQNEAQ. V lost 2 bases and J lost 1, with 5 bases in between. CDR3 sequence (DNA): TGTGCCAGCAGCTTACAGGGGAACACTGAAGCTTTCTTT. This gives the protein CASSLQGNTEAFF.

This chain links TRBV2 with TRBJ2-1, with D unclear. This CDR3 is 15 amino acids long. Trimming shortened V by 3 bases and J by 0 bases, and 9 bases separated the two germline ends. The germline V gene has CDR1 SNHLY and CDR2 FYNNEI. Here the CDR3 DNA reads TGTGCCAGCAGTGAGACTCATAGCTCCTACAATGAGCAGTTCTTC. Its protein is CASSETHSSYNEQFF.

The V gene is TRBV19, the J gene TRBJ1-5; D is possibly TRBD1 (5 bases). V was shortened by 6 bases and J by 4 bases, with 10 bases between the two germline ends. Germline V gives CDR1 LNHDA, CDR2 SQIVND (reference sequence). This CDR3 has 13 amino acids. The CDR3 DNA follows: TGTGCCAGTAGCCTAGACAGTAATCAGCCCCAGCATTTT. It yields the protein CASSLDSNQPQHF.

As for this clone: A read error may account for a junction end that differs from germline. The chain joins TRBV7-7 to TRBJ2-5; 9 bases agree with TRBD2. CDR3 length equals 15 residues. The germline CDR1 and CDR2 sequences are SSHAT and FNYEAQ (reference sequence). CDR3 in DNA: TGTGCTAGCAGGGCCGGGCTAGCGGGGTCGGAGACCCAGTACTTC. It is translated as CASRAGLAGSETQYF.

This sequence joins TRBV6-1 and TRBJ1-5; D is undetermined. Germline CDR1 and CDR2: MNHNS and SASEGT. V lost 1 base to trimming and J lost 0 bases, with 7 bases between them. The CDR3 runs to 15 residues. DNA of the CDR3: TGTGCCAGCAGTGAAGGTAGTTATAGCAATCAGCCCCAGCATTTT. Its protein is CASSEGSYSNQPQHF.

This sequence joins TRBV11-2 and TRBJ2-7, with 8 bases matching TRBD2. Germline V CDR1 and CDR2: SGHAT, FQNNGV. The CDR3 is made up of 16 amino acids. V shed 4 bases, J shed 3 bases, and the junction held 11 bases outside the gene matches. The CDR3 nucleotides are TGTGCCAGCAGCTATAGGTTGGGACTAGGGGGCTACGAGCAGTACTTC. It is translated as CASSYRLGLGGYEQYF.

V usage is TRBV7-2 and J usage is TRBJ2-7, with a possible D match to TRBD2 (5 bases). The CDR3 contains 12 residues. V lost 5 bases to trimming and J lost 6 bases, with 11 bases between them. Germline CDR1 and CDR2: SGHTA and FQGNSA. The CDR3 coding sequence is TGTGCCAGCAGCACTCCTAGCTTCGAGCAGTACTTC. It encodes CASSTPSFEQYF. The whole variable domain, remainder taken from reference TRBV7-2 and TRBJ2-7, is GAGVSQSPSNKVTEKGKDVELRCDPISGHTALYWYRQSLGQGLEFLIYFQGNSAPDKSGLPSDRFSAERTGGSVSTLTIQRTQQEDSAVYLCASSTPSFEQYFGPGTRLTVT.

The chain couples TRBV27 to TRBJ1-6; unclear D gene. Germline V gene data show CDR1 as MNHEY and CDR2 as SMNVEV (reference sequence). Deletions cut 6 bases from V and 8 bases from J, with 14 bases between. The CDR3 covers 14 residues. The DNA for the CDR3 is TGTGCCAGCAGCTCCGTCGCTAAATATTCACCCCTCCACTTT. Encoded protein: CASSSVAKYSPLHF.

This clone was counted once. The chain couples TRBV28 to TRBJ1-2; perhaps TRBD1 as D (5 bases). CDR1 is MDHEN and CDR2 is SYDVKM in the germline V gene. The CDR3 contains 15 residues. The V gene lost 2 bases and the J gene lost 4 bases, with 14 bases spanning the gap. CDR3 nucleotides: TGTGCCAGCAGTTTAAGTGGGGCGCGGGGCTATGGCTACACCTTC. Translation: CASSLSGARGYGYTF.

The chain has TRBV5-1 and TRBJ2-2; 7 bases fit TRBD2. The CDR3 sequence is 14 residues long. CDR1 and CDR2 (germline): SGHRS, YFSETQ. Losses at the gene ends were 4 bases for V and 0 bases for J; bases not matched to a gene: 0. The CDR3 nucleotides read TGCGCCAGCAGCGCGGGGGCGAACACCGGGGAGCTGTTTTTT. This codes for CASSAGANTGELFF. Supplemented by reference TRBV5-1 and TRBJ2-2, the full variable domain reads KAGVTQTPRYLIKTRGQQVTLSCSPISGHRSVSWYQQTPGQGLQFLFEYFSETQRNKGNFPGRFSGRQFSNSRSEMNVSTLELGDSALYLCASSAGANTGELFFGEGSRLTVL.

The chain couples TRBV19 to TRBJ1-2, with a possible D match to TRBD1 (5 bases). Germline CDR1 is LNHDA and CDR2 is SQIVND (reference sequence). CDR3 length: 16 residues. V was cut by 3 bases and J by 0 bases, with 14 bases left in between. CDR3 sequence (DNA): TGTGCCAGTAGTATTGGTCGACAGCCTCCTAACTATGGCTACACCTTC. It translates to CASSIGRQPPNYGYTF.

Only a few counts were recorded for this clone. This chain uses TRBV27 with TRBJ2-7, with 7 bases aligning to TRBD1. Germline trimming cut 6 bases from V and 3 bases from J; bases unmatched to any gene: 17. CDR1 and CDR2 (germline): MNHEY, SMNVEV (reference sequence). The CDR3 consists of 17 residues. The DNA of the CDR3 is TGTGCCAGCAGCATACGGCCAGACAGGGCCCAAATCTACGAGCAGTACTTC. Amino acid sequence: CASSIRPDRAQIYEQYF.

The V and J genes are TRBV4-1 and TRBJ2-3; D might be TRBD2 (7 bases). The ends were cut back, 5 bases at V and 6 bases at J, with 12 bases in the middle. Germline assignment: CDR1 MGHRA and CDR2 YSYEKL. The CDR3 has 13 residues. The CDR3: CASSRGGPDTQYF. The CDR3 DNA reads TGCGCCAGCAGCAGGGGGGGCCCTGATACGCAGTATTTT.

This clone was picked up a small number of times. The chain is built from TRBV28 and TRBJ1-1; 8 nucleotides match TRBD1. Unmatched junction bases numbered 6, after V lost 2 bases and J lost 4 bases. The CDR3 runs to 15 residues. Germline CDR1 and CDR2: MDHEN and SYDVKM. CDR3 DNA: TGTGCCAGCAGTTTAAGATCAGGGGGCCCCACTGAAGCTTTCTTT. The encoded protein is CASSLRSGGPTEAFF.

This chain connects TRBV4-2 to TRBJ2-5, with 7 bases lining up with TRBD1. The CDR3 runs to 15 residues. CDR1 LGHNA and CDR2 YNFKEQ come from the germline V gene. J gave up 0 bases and V 1 base, and 2 bases lay outside the gene matches. The CDR3 loop reads CASSQGQGDQETQYF. CDR3 nucleotide sequence: TGTGCCAGCAGCCAAGGGCAGGGGGACCAAGAGACCCAGTACTTC.

This clone was detected only once. V gene TRBV18 combines with J gene TRBJ1-5, with a tentative D call TRBD1 (6 bases). V was clipped by 10 bases and J by 0 bases, with 16 bases between them. This CDR3 has 15 amino acids. Germline assignment: CDR1 KGHSH and CDR2 LQKENI. CDR3 nucleotides: TGTGCCACCCTAATACAGGGCCCTAGCAATCAGCCCCAGCATTTT. Its translation: CATLIQGPSNQPQHF. The variable domain in full, with the rest retrieved from reference TRBV18 and TRBJ1-5, is NAGVMQNPRHLVRRRGQEARLRCSPMKGHSHVYWYRQLPEEGLKFMVYLQKENIIDESGMPKERFSAEFPKEGPSILRIQQVVRGDSAAYFCATLIQGPSNQPQHFGDGTRLSIL.

The chain employs TRBV25-1 and TRBJ2-1; TRBD2 matches 8 bases. After removal of 6 bases from V and 9 bases from J, the junction contained 4 bases not matched to a gene. The CDR3 spans 12 residues. The germline gives CDR1 MGHDK, CDR2 SYGVNS. This chain's CDR3 is CASRAGAGEQFF. The CDR3 nucleotides are TGTGCCAGCAGAGCGGGAGCTGGTGAGCAGTTCTTC.

The chain recombines TRBV28 with TRBJ1-2, with D tentatively TRBD1 (5 bases). Germline CDR1 reads MDHEN; CDR2 reads SYDVKM. The CDR3 sequence is 13 residues long. Trimming cost V 6 bases and J 3 bases, with 11 bases left between them. This CDR3 reads CASSSGSDYGYTF. DNA of the CDR3: TGTGCCAGCAGCTCAGGGTCGGACTATGGCTACACCTTC.

The chain combines TRBV5-5 with TRBJ1-4; D call uncertain. With 7 bases removed from V and 0 bases from J, the gap between germline ends came to 13 bases. Germline V gene data show CDR1 as SGHKS and CDR2 as YYEKEE (reference sequence). This CDR3 is 15 amino acids long. This CDR3 reads CASGLLAATNEKLFF. The CDR3 DNA is TGTGCCAGCGGCCTGTTAGCCGCAACTAATGAAAAACTGTTTTTT.

The rearrangement uses TRBV2 and TRBJ2-5, with D perhaps TRBD2 (6 bases). The CDR3 totals 14 residues. Germline V lookup: CDR1 SNHLY, CDR2 FYNNEI. The germline V and J ends were trimmed by 7 bases and 3 bases, with 15 bases remaining between them. CDR3 in amino acids: CASMRPSDEETQYF. The CDR3 DNA sequence: TGTGCCAGCATGCGACCTAGCGACGAAGAGACCCAGTACTTC.

The chain employs TRBV5-1 and TRBJ2-2; 9 nucleotides match TRBD1. The CDR3 runs 16 residues. The V segment lost 5 bases and the J segment 3 bases; nucleotides outside the gene matches: 8. The germline V gene encodes CDR1 SGHRS and CDR2 YFSETQ. CDR3 region: CASRQTGGRDTGELFF. CDR3 bases: TGCGCCAGCAGACAAACAGGGGGCCGTGACACCGGGGAGCTGTTTTTT. The variable domain in full, with the rest retrieved from reference TRBV5-1 and TRBJ2-2, is KAGVTQTPRYLIKTRGQQVTLSCSPISGHRSVSWYQQTPGQGLQFLFEYFSETQRNKGNFPGRFSGRQFSNSRSEMNVSTLELGDSALYLCASRQTGGRDTGELFFGEGSRLTVL.

This chain's CDR3 is CASSPGNTGELFF. CDR3 sequence (DNA): TGTGCCAGCAGCCCGGGGAACACCGGGGAGCTGTTTTTT. This chain uses TRBV11-3 with TRBJ2-2; the D is unclear. V shed 5 bases and J shed 1 base, with 5 bases lying between them. The CDR3 spans 13 residues. Germline CDR1 is SGHNT and CDR2 is YENEEA.

The V call is TRBV5-6, the J call TRBJ2-3; D may be TRBD1 (6 bases). The germline V and J ends were trimmed by 2 bases and 0 bases, with 7 bases remaining between them. The germline gives CDR1 SGHDT, CDR2 YYEEEE. This CDR3 contains 14 residues. CDR3 loop: CASSFRGSTDTQYF. CDR3 sequence (DNA): TGTGCCAGCAGCTTCAGGGGTAGCACAGATACGCAGTATTTT.